This T cell receptor (beta chain) is from a study of T cells of healthy individuals. TCRdb fed the 5' RACE reads into MiXCR, producing one record per CDR3 protein. The sample lists approximately 100,000 distinct CDR3 sequences, 17% occurring once. Germline trimming cut 5 bases from V and 1 base from J; bases unmatched to any gene: 3. This CDR3 is 15 amino acids long. This clonotype was recorded a few times. This TCR was recovered from a human donor in good health. The chain uses TRBV12-3 or TRBV12-4 and TRBJ2-2; 8 bases agree with TRBD2. The CDR3 protein is CASSRGGRNTGELFF. The CDR3 DNA follows: TGTGCCAGCAGTCGCGGGGGGAGGAACACCGGGGAGCTGTTTTTT.